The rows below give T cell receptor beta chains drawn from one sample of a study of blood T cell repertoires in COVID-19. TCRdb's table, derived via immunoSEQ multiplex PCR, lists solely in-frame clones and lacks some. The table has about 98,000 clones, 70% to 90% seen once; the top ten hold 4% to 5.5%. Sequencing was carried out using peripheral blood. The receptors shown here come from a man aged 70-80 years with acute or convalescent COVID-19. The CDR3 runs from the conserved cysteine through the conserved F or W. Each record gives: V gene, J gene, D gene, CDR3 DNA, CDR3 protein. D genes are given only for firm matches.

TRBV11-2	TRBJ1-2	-	TGTGCCAGCAGCAAGAGGGAGGGGACGTGGGGCTACACCTTC	CASSKREGTWGYTF
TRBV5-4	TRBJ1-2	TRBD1	TGTGCCAGCAGCTTTGGGCAGGGGGCAAACTATGGCTACACCTTC	CASSFGQGANYGYTF
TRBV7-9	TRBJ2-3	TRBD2	TGTGCCAGCAGCACTGATAGGGCGGGGGGACTGACAGATACGCAGTATTTT	CASSTDRAGGLTDTQYF
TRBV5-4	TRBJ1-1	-	TGTGCCAGCAGCTCCGGACAGCCTGAAGCTTTCTTT	CASSSGQPEAFF
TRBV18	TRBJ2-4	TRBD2	TGTGCCAGCTCACCTCGGACGGGACTAGCGGGGGTGGACATTCAGTACTTC	CASSPRTGLAGVDIQYF
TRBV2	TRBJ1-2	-	TGTGCCAGCAGTGTTGACAGGAACTATGGCTACACCTTC	CASSVDRNYGYTF
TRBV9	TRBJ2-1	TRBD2	TGTGCCAGCAGCGGCGCTCTAGCGGGGGGGCCGAGTGAGCAGTTCTTC	CASSGALAGGPSEQFF
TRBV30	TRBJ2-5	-	TGTGCCTGGGGGGGGGCTGAGACCCAGTACTTC	CAWGGAETQYF
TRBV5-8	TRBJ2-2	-	TGTGCCAGCAGCTTGGTCGTTTCGAACACCGGGGAGCTGTTTTTT	CASSLVVSNTGELFF
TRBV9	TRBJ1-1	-	TGTGCCAGCAGCGTAGCTACAGTCATGAACACTGAAGCTTTCTTT	CASSVATVMNTEAFF
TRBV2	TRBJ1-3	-	TGTGCCAGCAGTATGAAGGGGAACACCATATATTTT	CASSMKGNTIYF
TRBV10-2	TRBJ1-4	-	TGCGCCAGCAGGAAGCCGACAGACCAGAATGAAAAACTGTTTTTT	CASRKPTDQNEKLFF
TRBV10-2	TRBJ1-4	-	TGCGCCAGCAGTGAGTCGAGATTCCAACTGTTTTTT	CASSESRFQLFF
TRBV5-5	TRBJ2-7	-	TGTGCCAGCAGCTTGGCGCCAGGCAGGCCCCTCCACGAGCAGTACTTC	CASSLAPGRPLHEQYF
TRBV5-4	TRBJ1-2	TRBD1	TGTGCCAGCAGCTTGGGGGTGAGGACAGGGAACTATGGCTACACCTTC	CASSLGVRTGNYGYTF
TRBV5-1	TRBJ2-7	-	TGCGCCAGCAGCTTGGACGCGTCTTCCTACGAGCAGTACTTC	CASSLDASSYEQYF
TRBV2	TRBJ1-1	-	TGTGCCAGCAAGGAGGGCATGAACACTGAAGCTTTCTTT	CASKEGMNTEAFF
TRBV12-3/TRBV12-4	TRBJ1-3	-	TGTGCCAGCAGGATGAGCTCTGGAAACACCATATATTTT	CASRMSSGNTIYF